One T cell receptor beta chain is described in this entry. These data belong to a study of OX40 agonist ivuxolimab in advanced cancers. About the research overall: Ivuxolimab is an agonistic anti-OX40 (CD134) antibody, and patients were treated with it. Patients assigned to dose escalation were diagnosed with hepatocellular carcinoma, melanoma, renal cell or head and neck cancer.

This CDR3 is 14 amino acids long. The V and J ends lost 5 bases and 4 bases, in that order; junction bases with no gene match: 7. Germline V gene sequence: CDR1 LGHNT, CDR2 FRNRAP. Patients were excluded for autoimmune disease history or systemic immunosuppression. Repertoires were generated with immunoSEQ multiplex PCR, while TCRdb's copy carries only in-frame clones and drops some. The data contain 71,000 or so clones, approximately 86% of them seen just once; the ten biggest clones take up roughly 0.99%. J is TRBJ2-7 and V is TRBV12-5, with TRBD1 identical over 8 bases. This receptor was identified in an adult with an advanced solid tumor such as melanoma, head and neck, liver or kidney cancer. Sequencing was performed on CD4+ or CD8+ T cells sorted from blood, taken in a trial of the OX40 agonist ivuxolimab. CDR3 sequence: CASGLRQGFYEQYF. The CDR3 DNA follows: TGTGCTAGTGGTCTTCGACAGGGGTTTTACGAGCAGTACTTC.